Below, one T cell receptor (beta chain) is given with its context. This record comes from a study of identical twins. A single record per CDR3 protein comes from TCRdb applying MiXCR to the 5' RACE reads. The data contain about 330,000 distinct CDR3 sequences, 9% to 15% of them singletons. The CDR3 sequence is 16 residues long. V dropped 1 base and J dropped 3 bases, with 15 bases sitting between them. Per germline, CDR1 LGHDT and CDR2 YNNKEL (reference sequence). These data also featured in a second study, about yellow fever vaccine responses in identical twins.

This chain links TRBV3-1 with TRBJ1-1; D is unclear. The source material was CD8+ T cells sorted from blood. The TCR originated in a woman younger than 35 in good health. CDR3 coding DNA: TGTGCCAGCAGCCAAGTCATTCTAGGCAGCTACACTGAAGCTTTCTTT. This gives the protein CASSQVILGSYTEAFF.